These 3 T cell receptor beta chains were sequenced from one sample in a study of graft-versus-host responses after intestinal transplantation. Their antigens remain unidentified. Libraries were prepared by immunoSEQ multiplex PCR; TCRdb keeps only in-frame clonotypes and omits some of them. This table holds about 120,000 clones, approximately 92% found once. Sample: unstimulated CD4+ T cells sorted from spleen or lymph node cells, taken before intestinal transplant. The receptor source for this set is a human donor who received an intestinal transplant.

CDR3 region: CASSRGPSTGELFF. In DNA form, the CDR3 reads TGTGCCAGCAGTCGAGGACCCTCGACCGGGGAGCTGTTTTTT. This rearrangement joins TRBV6-5 to TRBJ2-2; D not resolved. CDR3 length equals 14 residues. V dropped 5 bases and J dropped 5 bases, with 12 bases sitting between them. Germline V CDR1 and CDR2: MNHEY, SVGAGI.

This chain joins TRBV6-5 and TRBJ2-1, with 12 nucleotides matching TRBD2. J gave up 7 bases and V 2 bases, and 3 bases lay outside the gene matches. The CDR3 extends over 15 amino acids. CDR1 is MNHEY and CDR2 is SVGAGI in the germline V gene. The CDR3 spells CASSYGLAGGNEQFF. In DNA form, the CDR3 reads TGTGCCAGCAGTTACGGGCTAGCGGGAGGGAATGAGCAGTTCTTC.

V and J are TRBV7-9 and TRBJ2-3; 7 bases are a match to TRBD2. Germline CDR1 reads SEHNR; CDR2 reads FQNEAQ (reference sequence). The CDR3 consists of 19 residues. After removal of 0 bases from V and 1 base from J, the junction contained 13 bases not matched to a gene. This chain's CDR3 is CASSLAFRFASGRTDTQYF. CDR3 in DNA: TGTGCCAGCAGCTTAGCCTTTCGATTTGCTAGCGGACGCACAGATACGCAGTATTTT.